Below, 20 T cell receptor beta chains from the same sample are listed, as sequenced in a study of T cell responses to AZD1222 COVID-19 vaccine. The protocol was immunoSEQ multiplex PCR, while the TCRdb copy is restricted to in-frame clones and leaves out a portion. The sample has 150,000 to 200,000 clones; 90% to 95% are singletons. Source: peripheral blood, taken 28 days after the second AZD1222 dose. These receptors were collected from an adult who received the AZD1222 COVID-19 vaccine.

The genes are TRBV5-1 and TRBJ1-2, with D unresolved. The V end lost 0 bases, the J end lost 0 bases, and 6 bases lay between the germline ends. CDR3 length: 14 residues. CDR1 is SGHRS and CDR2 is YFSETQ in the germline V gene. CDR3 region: CASSLGDPNYGYTF. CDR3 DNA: TGCGCCAGCAGCTTGGGTGACCCTAACTATGGCTACACCTTC.

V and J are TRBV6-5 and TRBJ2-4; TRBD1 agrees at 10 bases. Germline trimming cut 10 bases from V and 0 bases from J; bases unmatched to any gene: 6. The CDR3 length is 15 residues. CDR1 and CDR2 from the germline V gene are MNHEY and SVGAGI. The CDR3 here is CANRQGAIAKNIQYF. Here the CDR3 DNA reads TGTGCCAACAGACAGGGGGCTATAGCCAAAAACATTCAGTACTTC.

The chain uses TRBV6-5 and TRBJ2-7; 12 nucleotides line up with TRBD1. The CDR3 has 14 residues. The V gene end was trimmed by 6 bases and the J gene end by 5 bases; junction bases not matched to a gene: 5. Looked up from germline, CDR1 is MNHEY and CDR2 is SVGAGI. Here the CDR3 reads CASREGQGADEQYF. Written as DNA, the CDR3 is TGTGCCAGCAGAGAGGGACAGGGGGCGGACGAGCAGTACTTC.

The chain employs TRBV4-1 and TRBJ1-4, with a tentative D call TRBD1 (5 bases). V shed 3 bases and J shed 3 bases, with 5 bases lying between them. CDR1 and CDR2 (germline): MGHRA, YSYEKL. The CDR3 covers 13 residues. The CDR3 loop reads CASSQGPNEKLFF. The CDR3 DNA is TGCGCCAGCAGCCAGGGGCCTAATGAAAAACTGTTTTTT.

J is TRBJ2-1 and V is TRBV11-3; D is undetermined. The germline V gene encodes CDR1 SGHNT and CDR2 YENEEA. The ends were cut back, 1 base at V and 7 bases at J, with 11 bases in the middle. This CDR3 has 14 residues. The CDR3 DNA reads TGTGCCAGCAGCTTAGGTTCGGCCGGTAATGAGCAGTTCTTC. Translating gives CASSLGSAGNEQFF.

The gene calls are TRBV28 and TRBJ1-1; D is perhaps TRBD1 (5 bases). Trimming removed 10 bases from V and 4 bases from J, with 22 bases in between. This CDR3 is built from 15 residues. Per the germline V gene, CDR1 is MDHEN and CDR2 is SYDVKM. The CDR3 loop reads CAIWDSFREVTEAFF. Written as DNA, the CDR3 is TGTGCCATCTGGGACTCATTCAGGGAGGTCACTGAAGCTTTCTTT.

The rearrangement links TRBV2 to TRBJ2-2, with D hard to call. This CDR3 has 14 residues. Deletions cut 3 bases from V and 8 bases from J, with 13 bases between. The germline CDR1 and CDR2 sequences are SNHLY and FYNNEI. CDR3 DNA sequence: TGTGCCAGCAGTGAGGCAGATCGTCCGGGGGAGCTGTTTTTT. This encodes CASSEADRPGELFF.

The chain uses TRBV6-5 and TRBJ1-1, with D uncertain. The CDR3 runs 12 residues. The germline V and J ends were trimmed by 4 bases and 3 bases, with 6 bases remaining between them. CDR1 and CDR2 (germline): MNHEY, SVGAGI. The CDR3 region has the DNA TGTGCCAGCAGTTTGGGTTACACTGAAGCTTTCTTT. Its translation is CASSLGYTEAFF.

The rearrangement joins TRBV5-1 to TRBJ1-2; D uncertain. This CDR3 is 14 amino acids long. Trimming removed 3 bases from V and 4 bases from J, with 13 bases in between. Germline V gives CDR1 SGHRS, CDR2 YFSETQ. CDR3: CASSSSFLGYGYTF. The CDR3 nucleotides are TGCGCCAGCAGCTCGTCATTCCTCGGCTATGGCTACACCTTC.

CDR3 DNA: TGTGCCAGCAGTCGGGACAGGGCCTACGAGCAGTACTTC. This sequence encodes CASSRDRAYEQYF. The rearrangement joins TRBV2 to TRBJ2-7, with 9 bases matching TRBD1. CDR1 is SNHLY, CDR2 FYNNEI, per germline. V lost 5 bases, J lost 2 bases, and 1 base stayed unmatched. There are 13 residues in the CDR3.

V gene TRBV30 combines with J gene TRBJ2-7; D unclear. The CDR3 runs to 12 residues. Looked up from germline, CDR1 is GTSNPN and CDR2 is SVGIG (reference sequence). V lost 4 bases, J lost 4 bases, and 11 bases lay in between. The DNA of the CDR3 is TGTGCCTGGATGGGAAATTCATACGAGCAGTACTTC. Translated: CAWMGNSYEQYF.

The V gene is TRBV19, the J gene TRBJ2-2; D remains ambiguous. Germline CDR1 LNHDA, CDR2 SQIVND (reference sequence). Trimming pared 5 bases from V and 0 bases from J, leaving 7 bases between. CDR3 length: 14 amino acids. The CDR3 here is CASSGQANTGELFF. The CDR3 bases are TGTGCCAGTAGTGGCCAGGCGAACACCGGGGAGCTGTTTTTT.

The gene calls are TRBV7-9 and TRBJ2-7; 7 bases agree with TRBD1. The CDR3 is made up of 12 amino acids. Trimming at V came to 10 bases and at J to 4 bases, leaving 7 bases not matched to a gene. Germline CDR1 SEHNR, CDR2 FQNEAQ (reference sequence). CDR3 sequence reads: CAIRTGPYEQYF. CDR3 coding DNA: TGTGCCATCCGGACAGGCCCTTACGAGCAGTACTTC.

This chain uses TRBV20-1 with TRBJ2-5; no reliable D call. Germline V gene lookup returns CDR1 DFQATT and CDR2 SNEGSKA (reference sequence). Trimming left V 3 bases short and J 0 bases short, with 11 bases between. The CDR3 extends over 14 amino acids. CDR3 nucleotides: TGCAGTGCTAGTCTGGGCTATTACCAAGAGACCCAGTACTTC. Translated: CSASLGYYQETQYF.

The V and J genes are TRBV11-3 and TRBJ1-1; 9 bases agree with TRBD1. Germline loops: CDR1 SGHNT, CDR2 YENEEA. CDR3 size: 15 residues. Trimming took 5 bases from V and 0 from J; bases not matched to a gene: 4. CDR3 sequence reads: CASSHGTGLNTEAFF. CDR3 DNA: TGTGCCAGCAGCCACGGGACAGGGCTGAACACTGAAGCTTTCTTT.

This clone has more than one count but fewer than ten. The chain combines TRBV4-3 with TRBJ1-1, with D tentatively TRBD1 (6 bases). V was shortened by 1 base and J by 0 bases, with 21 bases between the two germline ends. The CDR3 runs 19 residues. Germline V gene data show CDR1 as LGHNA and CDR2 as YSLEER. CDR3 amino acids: CASSQGFFPGQKLNTEAFF. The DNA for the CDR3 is TGCGCCAGCAGCCAAGGGTTCTTTCCGGGACAAAAATTGAACACTGAAGCTTTCTTT.

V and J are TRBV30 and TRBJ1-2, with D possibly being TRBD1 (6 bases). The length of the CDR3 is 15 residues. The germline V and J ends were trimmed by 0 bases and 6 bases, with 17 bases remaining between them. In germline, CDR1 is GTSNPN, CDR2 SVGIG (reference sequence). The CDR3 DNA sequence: TGTGCCTGGAGTGTGGGTGGCAGGGGAAATAATGGCTACACCTTC. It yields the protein CAWSVGGRGNNGYTF.

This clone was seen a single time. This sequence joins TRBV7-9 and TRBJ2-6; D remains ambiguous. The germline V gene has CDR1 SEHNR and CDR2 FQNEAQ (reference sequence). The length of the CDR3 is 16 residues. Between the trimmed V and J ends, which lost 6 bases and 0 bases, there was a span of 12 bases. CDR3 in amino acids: CASRPYSLSGANVLTF. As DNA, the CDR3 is TGTGCCAGCAGGCCCTACTCACTCTCTGGGGCCAACGTCCTGACTTTC. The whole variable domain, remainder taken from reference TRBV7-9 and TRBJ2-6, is DTGVSQNPRHKITKRGQNVTFRCDPISEHNRLYWYRQTLGQGPEFLTYFQNEAQLEKSRLLSDRFSAERPKGSFSTLEIQRTEQGDSAMYLCASRPYSLSGANVLTFGAGSRLTVL.

The CDR3 is CSVEGFAHYNEQFF. In DNA form, the CDR3 reads TGCAGCGTTGAAGGATTCGCCCACTACAATGAGCAGTTCTTC. The chain uses TRBV29-1 and TRBJ2-1; D is undetermined. Germline assignment: CDR1 SQVTM and CDR2 ANQGSEA. The CDR3 loop spans 14 amino acids. The V gene lost 1 base and the J gene lost 3 bases, with 10 bases spanning the gap.

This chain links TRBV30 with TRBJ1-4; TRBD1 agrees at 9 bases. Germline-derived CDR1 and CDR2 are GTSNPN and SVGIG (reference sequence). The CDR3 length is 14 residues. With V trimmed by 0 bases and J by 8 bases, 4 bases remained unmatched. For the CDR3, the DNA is TGTGCCTGGAGTGTGGGACAGGGTGGGGAAAAACTGTTTTTT. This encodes CAWSVGQGGEKLFF.